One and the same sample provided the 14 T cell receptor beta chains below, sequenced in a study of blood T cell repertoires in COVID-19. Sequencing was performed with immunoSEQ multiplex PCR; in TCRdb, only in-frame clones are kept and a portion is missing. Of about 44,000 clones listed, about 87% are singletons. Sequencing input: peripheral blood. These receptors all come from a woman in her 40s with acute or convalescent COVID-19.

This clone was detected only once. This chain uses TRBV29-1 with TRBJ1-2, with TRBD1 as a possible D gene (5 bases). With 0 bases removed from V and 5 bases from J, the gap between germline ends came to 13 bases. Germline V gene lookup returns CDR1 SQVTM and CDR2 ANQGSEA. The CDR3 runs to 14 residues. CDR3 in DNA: TGCAGCGTTGAAGACCCAGGGCGGGGATATGGCTACACCTTC. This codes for CSVEDPGRGYGYTF.

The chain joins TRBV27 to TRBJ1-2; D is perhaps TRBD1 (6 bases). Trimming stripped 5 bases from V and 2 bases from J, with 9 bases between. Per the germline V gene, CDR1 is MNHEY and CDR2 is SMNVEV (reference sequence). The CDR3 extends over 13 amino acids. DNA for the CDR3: TGTGCCAGCAGTAGGACAGCAAACTATGGCTACACCTTC. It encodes CASSRTANYGYTF.

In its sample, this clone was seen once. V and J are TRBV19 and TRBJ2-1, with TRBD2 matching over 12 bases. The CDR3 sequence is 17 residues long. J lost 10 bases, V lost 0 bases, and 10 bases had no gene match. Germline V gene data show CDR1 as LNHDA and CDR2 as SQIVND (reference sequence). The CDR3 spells CASSIDPLYGLAGEQFF. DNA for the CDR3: TGTGCCAGTAGTATAGATCCCCTCTACGGACTAGCGGGGGAGCAGTTCTTC.

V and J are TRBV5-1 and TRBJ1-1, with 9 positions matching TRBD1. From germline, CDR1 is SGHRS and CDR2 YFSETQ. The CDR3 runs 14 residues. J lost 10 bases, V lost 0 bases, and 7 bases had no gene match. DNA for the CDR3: TGCGCCAGCAGCTTGGATACGGGACAGGGTGTAGCTTTCTTT. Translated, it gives CASSLDTGQGVAFF.

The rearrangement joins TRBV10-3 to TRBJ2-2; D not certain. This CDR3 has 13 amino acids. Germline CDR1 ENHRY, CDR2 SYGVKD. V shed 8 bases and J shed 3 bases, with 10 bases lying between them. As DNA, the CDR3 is TGTGCCATCTCTTGGCAAGACACCGGGGAGCTGTTTTTT. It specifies CAISWQDTGELFF.

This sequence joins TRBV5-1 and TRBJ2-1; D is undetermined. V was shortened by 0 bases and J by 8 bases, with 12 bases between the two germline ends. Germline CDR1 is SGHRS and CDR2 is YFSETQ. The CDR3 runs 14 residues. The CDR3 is CASSLVLTRDEQFF. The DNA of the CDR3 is TGCGCCAGCAGCTTGGTGTTAACCCGAGATGAGCAGTTCTTC.

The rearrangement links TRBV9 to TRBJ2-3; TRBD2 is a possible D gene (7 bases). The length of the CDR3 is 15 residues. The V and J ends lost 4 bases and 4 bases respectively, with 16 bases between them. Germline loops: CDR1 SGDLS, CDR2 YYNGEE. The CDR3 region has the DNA TGTGCCAGCAGCCAAGGGGGGGCTGTCGCAGATACGCAGTATTTT. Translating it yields CASSQGGAVADTQYF.

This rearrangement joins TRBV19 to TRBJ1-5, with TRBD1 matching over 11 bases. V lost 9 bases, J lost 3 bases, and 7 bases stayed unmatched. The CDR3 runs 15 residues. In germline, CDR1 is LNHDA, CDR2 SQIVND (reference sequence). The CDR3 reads CASAGGQGANQPQHF. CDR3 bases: TGTGCCAGCGCGGGAGGACAGGGGGCCAATCAGCCCCAGCATTTT.

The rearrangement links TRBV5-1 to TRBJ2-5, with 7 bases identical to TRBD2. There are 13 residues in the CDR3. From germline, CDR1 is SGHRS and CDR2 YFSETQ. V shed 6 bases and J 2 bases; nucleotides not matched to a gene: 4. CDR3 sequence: CASTEGLQETQYF. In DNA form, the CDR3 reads TGCGCCAGCACCGAGGGACTACAAGAGACCCAGTACTTC.

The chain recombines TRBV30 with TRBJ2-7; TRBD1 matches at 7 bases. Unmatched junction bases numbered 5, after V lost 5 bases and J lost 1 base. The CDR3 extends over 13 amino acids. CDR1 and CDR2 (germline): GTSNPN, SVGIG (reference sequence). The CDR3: CAWEPGQSYEQYF. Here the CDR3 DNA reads TGTGCCTGGGAACCGGGACAGTCCTACGAGCAGTACTTC. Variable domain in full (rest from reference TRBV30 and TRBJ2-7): SQTIHQWPATLVQPVGSPLSLECTVEGTSNPNLYWYRQAAGRGLQLLFYSVGIGQISSEVPQNLSASRPQDRQFILSSKKLLLSDSGFYLCAWEPGQSYEQYFGPGTRLTVT.

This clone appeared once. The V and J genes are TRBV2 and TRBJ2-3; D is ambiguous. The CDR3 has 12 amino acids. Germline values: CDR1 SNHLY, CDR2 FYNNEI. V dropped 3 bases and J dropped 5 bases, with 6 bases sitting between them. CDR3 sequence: CASSDGGDTQYF. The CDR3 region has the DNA TGTGCCAGCAGTGACGGTGGAGATACGCAGTATTTT.

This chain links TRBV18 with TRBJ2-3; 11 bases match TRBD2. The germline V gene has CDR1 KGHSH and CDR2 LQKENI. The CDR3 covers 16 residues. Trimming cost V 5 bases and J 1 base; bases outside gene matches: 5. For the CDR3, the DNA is TGTGCCAGCTCAACGGGACTAGCGGCCCGCACAGATACGCAGTATTTT. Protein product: CASSTGLAARTDTQYF.

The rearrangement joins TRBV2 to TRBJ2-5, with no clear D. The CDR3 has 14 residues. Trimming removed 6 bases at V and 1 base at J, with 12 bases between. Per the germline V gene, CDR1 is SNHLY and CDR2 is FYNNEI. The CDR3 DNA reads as TGTGCCAGCAGACCGTCTAATACCCAAGAGACCCAGTACTTC. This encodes CASRPSNTQETQYF.

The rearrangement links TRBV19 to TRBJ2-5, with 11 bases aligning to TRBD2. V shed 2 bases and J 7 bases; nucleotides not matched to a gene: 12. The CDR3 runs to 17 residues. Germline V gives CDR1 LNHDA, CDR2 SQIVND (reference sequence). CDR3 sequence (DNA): TGTGCCAGTAGTATATGGGCCCTAGCGGGGGGCCCAGCGACCCAGTACTTC. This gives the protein CASSIWALAGGPATQYF.